Shown below are 22 T cell receptor beta chains from a single sample sequenced in a study of blood T cells in healthy people across ages. Combining a sample-barcoded 5' primer with a J-beta primer mix, a second PCR ran for about 7 to 12 cycles. TCRdb used MiXCR to reprocess the 5' RACE reads, holding one entry per CDR3 protein. This table holds hundreds of thousands of distinct CDR3 sequences, approximately 30% found once. Material for sequencing was blood. All receptors derive from a woman aged 80 or older in good health.

On this clonotype: A much more abundant neighbour one base away suggests this may be a read error. This sequence joins TRBV7-9 and TRBJ2-7, with 8 nucleotides matching TRBD1. In germline, CDR1 is SEHNR, CDR2 FQNEAQ (reference sequence). The CDR3 spans 14 residues. V lost 6 bases and J lost 0; bases outside the gene matches: 4. CDR3 bases: TGTGCCAGCAGGTCGACAGGGGCCTCCTACGAGCAGTACTTC. Its protein is CASRSTGASYEQYF.

This clonotype has more than one count but fewer than ten. This sequence joins TRBV18 and TRBJ2-5, with TRBD2 as a possible D gene (5 bases). The J call is doubtful: the DNA matches TRBJ2-7 better. The CDR3 has 14 residues. Germline V gene sequence: CDR1 KGHSH, CDR2 LQKENI. The CDR3 DNA is TGTGCCAGCAGCTTAGGTCTAGCAGATTACGAGCAGTACTTC. It specifies CASSLGLADYEQYF.

This clonotype was detected only a few times. A read error may be the cause here, since a much bigger clone is one base away. The chain recombines TRBV6-2 or TRBV6-3 with TRBJ2-7, with D possibly being TRBD2 (6 bases). CDR3 length equals 14 residues. Germline V lookup: CDR1 MNHEY, CDR2 SVGEGT. Written as DNA, the CDR3 is TGTGCCAACAGTTACGCGGGGAGCTCCTACGAGCAGTACTTC. This codes for CANSYAGSSYEQYF.

The J gene is TRBJ2-3, the V gene TRBV2; 10 bases map to TRBD2. Germline assignment: CDR1 SNHLY and CDR2 FYNNEI. V trimming: 2 bases; J trimming: 6 bases; junction bases outside the gene matches: 8. The CDR3 loop spans 16 amino acids. The CDR3 DNA follows: TGTGCCAGCAGTGAATCGGGACTAGCGTTCTTTGATACGCAGTATTTT. This sequence encodes CASSESGLAFFDTQYF.

The J gene is TRBJ2-2, the V gene TRBV15; D ambiguous. The germline gives CDR1 LNHNV, CDR2 YYDKDF (reference sequence). The CDR3 spans 16 residues. V lost 1 base to trimming and J lost 0 bases, with 9 bases between them. DNA of the CDR3: TGTGCCACCAGCAGAGTCTCGACGGCGAACACCGGGGAGCTGTTTTTT. Translating it yields CATSRVSTANTGELFF.

The chain employs TRBV5-1 and TRBJ2-5; tentative D call: TRBD2 (6 bases). Trimming shortened V by 2 bases and J by 5 bases, and 16 bases separated the two germline ends. This CDR3 comprises 15 residues. Germline CDR1 SGHRS, CDR2 YFSETQ. CDR3 bases: TGCGCCAGCAGCTTCCGGGAGTCCGGCTTGGAGACCCAGTACTTC. This sequence encodes CASSFRESGLETQYF. Based on the CDR3 plus reference TRBV5-1 and TRBJ2-5, the full variable domain is KAGVTQTPRYLIKTRGQQVTLSCSPISGHRSVSWYQQTPGQGLQFLFEYFSETQRNKGNFPGRFSGRQFSNSRSEMNVSTLELGDSALYLCASSFRESGLETQYFGPGTRLLVL.

This chain links TRBV7-2 with TRBJ2-5; 8 bases line up with TRBD1. The V segment lost 2 bases and the J segment 5 bases; nucleotides outside the gene matches: 4. From germline, CDR1 is SGHTA and CDR2 FQGNSA. The CDR3 sequence is 14 residues long. CDR3 in amino acids: CASSLQGAQETQYF. The DNA of the CDR3 is TGTGCCAGCAGCTTACAGGGGGCGCAGGAGACCCAGTACTTC.

This clonotype was seen ten or more times. CDR3 bases: TGTGCCAGCAGCGCCCCAATCGGGACAGGGGGACGCAATCAGCCCCAGCATTTT. It specifies CASSAPIGTGGRNQPQHF. The genes are TRBV7-2 and TRBJ1-5; 11 bases agree with TRBD1. In germline, CDR1 is SGHTA, CDR2 FQGNSA. The CDR3 loop spans 18 amino acids. J gave up 2 bases and V 5 bases, and 11 bases lay outside the gene matches. Together with reference TRBV7-2 and TRBJ1-5, the CDR3 gives the full variable domain: GAGVSQSPSNKVTEKGKDVELRCDPISGHTALYWYRQSLGQGLEFLIYFQGNSAPDKSGLPSDRFSAERTGGSVSTLTIQRTQQEDSAVYLCASSAPIGTGGRNQPQHFGDGTRLSIL.

The CDR3 DNA reads TGTGCCAGCAGCTTAGAGCCACCTTACTCCTACGAGCAGTACTTC. Encoded protein: CASSLEPPYSYEQYF. The V call is TRBV7-9, the J call TRBJ2-7, with D unclear. V lost 1 base to trimming and J lost 0 bases, with 10 bases between them. CDR1 and CDR2 from the germline V gene are SEHNR and FQNEAQ (reference sequence). CDR3 length equals 15 residues.

The rearrangement joins TRBV29-1 to TRBJ2-4, with 7 positions matching TRBD2. The better agreement between TRBJ2-7 and the DNA end casts doubt on the J call. The CDR3 sequence is 12 residues long. Germline V gene sequence: CDR1 SQVTM, CDR2 ANQGSEA. Written as DNA, the CDR3 is TGCAGCGTTGACCGCCCGGGGGGCGAGCAGTACTTC. Its translation is CSVDRPGGEQYF.

This clonotype has just a few counts. The chain employs TRBV5-1 and TRBJ1-1, with D unclear. Trimming pared 2 bases from V and 7 bases from J, leaving 12 bases between. CDR3 size: 13 residues. In germline, CDR1 is SGHRS, CDR2 YFSETQ. In nucleotides, the CDR3 is TGCGCCAGCAGCTTTGGGATGACGAGTGAAGCTTTCTTT. It translates to CASSFGMTSEAFF.

J is TRBJ2-3 and V is TRBV5-1; 8 nucleotides agree with TRBD2. V shed 0 bases, J shed 5 bases, and the junction held 17 bases outside the gene matches. This CDR3 has 19 amino acids. Germline V lookup: CDR1 SGHRS, CDR2 YFSETQ. CDR3 coding DNA: TGCGCCAGCAGCTTGGCCTTGGTTAGCGGGGCCTATGTGGAAGATACGCAGTATTTT. Its protein is CASSLALVSGAYVEDTQYF.

The sample holds one count of this clonotype. J is TRBJ1-1 and V is TRBV12-3 or TRBV12-4, with D tentatively TRBD1 (5 bases). V was pared by 8 bases and J by 7 bases, with 29 bases between. CDR3 length: 17 residues. CDR3 nucleotide sequence: TGTGCCAGCCACTCTCAGGACACCGCGCCGACGAATTATGAAGCTTTCTTT. It encodes CASHSQDTAPTNYEAFF.

The chain carries TRBV30 and TRBJ1-6; tentative D call: TRBD1 (5 bases). With 0 bases removed from V and 10 bases from J, the gap between germline ends came to 16 bases. The CDR3 is 15 amino acids. Germline V gives CDR1 GTSNPN, CDR2 SVGIG (reference sequence). DNA of the CDR3: TGTGCCTGGAGTGTACTCCGGGACCCCCGGTCACCCCTCCACTTT. Amino acid sequence: CAWSVLRDPRSPLHF. The full variable domain, its missing parts supplied by reference TRBV30 and TRBJ1-6, is SQTIHQWPATLVQPVGSPLSLECTVEGTSNPNLYWYRQAAGRGLQLLFYSVGIGQISSEVPQNLSASRPQDRQFILSSKKLLLSDSGFYLCAWSVLRDPRSPLHFGNGTRLTVT.

V usage is TRBV4-3 and J usage is TRBJ2-7, with TRBD2 as a possible D gene (5 bases). V was pared by 0 bases and J by 0 bases, with 21 bases between. Per the germline V gene, CDR1 is LGHNA and CDR2 is YSLEER. The CDR3 covers 19 residues. The CDR3 is CASSQEYRGRADDSYEQYF. In DNA form, the CDR3 reads TGCGCCAGCAGCCAAGAATACCGCGGGCGAGCAGATGACTCCTACGAGCAGTACTTC.

About this clonotype: A read error may be the cause here, since a much bigger clone is one base away. This chain uses TRBV7-2 with TRBJ2-7; 8 nucleotides line up with TRBD2. The CDR3 is 14 amino acids. Germline V CDR1 and CDR2: SGHTA, FQGNSA. Trimming removed 6 bases from V and 3 bases from J; junction bases left unmatched: 7. The CDR3 DNA sequence: TGTGCCAGCAGGCGAGCGGGGGCCGACTACGAGCAGTACTTC. The encoded protein is CASRRAGADYEQYF.

Many counts were recorded for this clonotype. This may be a read error: a much more frequent sequence differs by one nucleotide. This chain uses TRBV6-1 with TRBJ1-1, with D perhaps matching TRBD1 (5 bases). Between the trimmed V and J ends, which lost 6 bases and 5 bases, there was a span of 13 bases. Germline lookup yields CDR1 MNHNS and CDR2 SASEGT. This CDR3 is 13 amino acids long. The CDR3 loop is CASRERGGTEAFF. CDR3 bases: TGTGCCAGCAGGGAGAGGGGTGGTACTGAAGCTTTCTTT.

This clonotype has ten or more counts. This chain joins TRBV12-3 or TRBV12-4 and TRBJ1-1, with a tentative D call TRBD1 (5 bases). V was trimmed by 6 bases and J by 1 base, leaving 9 bases between them. CDR3 length equals 13 residues. CDR3 protein: CASSFQGNTEAFF. CDR3 DNA sequence: TGTGCCAGCAGCTTCCAGGGGAACACTGAAGCTTTCTTT.

This clonotype was observed a handful of times. The gene calls are TRBV2 and TRBJ2-1; D is ambiguous. Germline V gene lookup returns CDR1 SNHLY and CDR2 FYNNEI. V dropped 7 bases and J dropped 0 bases, with 13 bases sitting between them. The CDR3 is 15 amino acids. CDR3 amino acids: CASTGPQVSYNEQFF. CDR3 nucleotides: TGTGCCAGCACTGGGCCCCAAGTCTCCTACAATGAGCAGTTCTTC. The whole variable domain, filled in from reference TRBV2 and TRBJ2-1, reads EPEVTQTPSHQVTQMGQEVILRCVPISNHLYFYWYRQILGQKVEFLVSFYNNEISEKSEIFDDQFSVERPDGSNFTLKIRSTKLEDSAMYFCASTGPQVSYNEQFFGPGTRLTVL.

In its sample, this clonotype was seen a few times. The chain recombines TRBV2 with TRBJ2-5; TRBD1 matches 9 bases. CDR1 and CDR2 from the germline V gene are SNHLY and FYNNEI. The CDR3 length is 13 residues. J was trimmed by 11 bases and V by 8 bases; bases with no gene match: 12. CDR3 DNA: TGTGCCAGCCAGGACAGGGGAGTGGGGGAGCAGTACTTC. It specifies CASQDRGVGEQYF.

This clonotype was detected ten times or more. The V and J genes are TRBV7-2 and TRBJ2-3; 8 nucleotides match TRBD2. This CDR3 is built from 14 residues. The ends lost 5 bases at V and 4 bases at J; junction bases unmatched: 5. The germline gives CDR1 SGHTA, CDR2 FQGNSA. CDR3 residues: CASSRGGPPDTQYF. The CDR3 bases are TGTGCCAGCAGCCGCGGGGGGCCCCCAGATACGCAGTATTTT.

In its sample, this clonotype was seen a few times. The chain carries TRBV9 and TRBJ1-1; no definite D call. CDR3 length: 18 residues. The germline CDR1 and CDR2 sequences are SGDLS and YYNGEE. The germline V and J ends were trimmed by 0 bases and 1 base, with 19 bases remaining between them. CDR3 in amino acids: CASSVDPSQAGRNTEAFF. The DNA of the CDR3 is TGTGCCAGCAGCGTAGACCCCTCCCAGGCAGGTAGGAACACTGAAGCTTTCTTT.